A single sample gave rise to the 2 T cell receptor beta chains below, sequenced in a study of T cell responses to AZD1222 COVID-19 vaccine. Using immunoSEQ multiplex PCR, the repertoire was profiled, and TCRdb retains in-frame clones only, with some absent. Of about 130,000 clones listed, about 94% are singletons. Source: peripheral blood, taken on day 0 of AZD1222 vaccination. These receptors were collected from an adult in good health.

V usage is TRBV6-5 and J usage is TRBJ1-5; weak D call: TRBD1 (5 bases). Germline V gene lookup returns CDR1 MNHEY and CDR2 SVGAGI. V was clipped by 2 bases and J by 7 bases, with 15 bases between them. This CDR3 contains 15 residues. The CDR3 spells CASSYVRDGSQPQHF. CDR3 sequence (DNA): TGTGCCAGCAGTTACGTCAGGGACGGGAGCCAGCCCCAGCATTTT.

This clone was observed a single time. The chain combines TRBV2 with TRBJ1-3; TRBD1 is a possible D gene (5 bases). The CDR3 has 15 residues. Trimming took off 3 bases at V and 4 bases at J, with 13 bases between the two ends. The germline V gene encodes CDR1 SNHLY and CDR2 FYNNEI. CDR3 protein: CASSDDKGPGNTIYF. Written as DNA, the CDR3 is TGTGCCAGCAGTGACGATAAGGGGCCAGGAAACACCATATATTTT.